These 10 T cell receptor beta chains came from one sample sequenced in a study of T cells after yellow fever vaccination. Via MiXCR, TCRdb re-called the 5' RACE reads, giving one row per CDR3 protein. Here the sample spans a few hundred thousand distinct CDR3 sequences, 12% being singletons. The specimen was CD4+ T cells sorted from PBMCs, collected 15 days after the yellow fever booster vaccination. The receptors were gathered from a man between 18 and 35 years old who received the YFV17D yellow fever vaccine.

The V gene is TRBV20-1, the J gene TRBJ2-7; D unresolved. Trimming stripped 3 bases from V and 5 bases from J, with 8 bases between. The germline V gene has CDR1 DFQATT and CDR2 SNEGSKA (reference sequence). This CDR3 contains 11 residues. The CDR3 region is CSASSLDEQYF. The CDR3 nucleotides are TGCAGTGCTAGTTCGTTGGACGAGCAGTACTTC.

This clonotype was counted only a few times. V and J are TRBV6-1 and TRBJ2-1; D possibly corresponds to TRBD2 (6 bases). Germline lookup yields CDR1 MNHNS and CDR2 SASEGT. V lost 1 base, J lost 9 bases, and 13 bases lay in between. CDR3 length: 14 amino acids. CDR3 region: CASSEVGPGAEQFF. The CDR3 DNA is TGTGCCAGCAGTGAAGTCGGTCCGGGAGCTGAGCAGTTCTTC.

This clonotype has a count of ten or more. This chain connects TRBV6-2 or TRBV6-3 to TRBJ2-2, with D tentatively TRBD1 or TRBD2 (5 bases each). With 6 bases removed from V and 6 bases from J, the gap between germline ends came to 8 bases. This CDR3 region has 12 residues. Germline lookup yields CDR1 MNHEY and CDR2 SVGEGT. CDR3 DNA sequence: TGTGCCAGCAGCCGGGACGCCGGGGAGCTGTTTTTT. Translating it yields CASSRDAGELFF.

This clonotype was observed many times. This chain uses TRBV7-2 with TRBJ2-3; TRBD2 matches 9 bases. Germline V CDR1 and CDR2: SGHTA, FQGNSA. The CDR3 consists of 18 residues. J lost 4 bases, V lost 3 bases, and 14 bases had no gene match. The CDR3 sequence is CASSLLPGTSRRSDTQYF. In nucleotides, the CDR3 is TGTGCCAGCAGCTTGCTTCCCGGGACTAGCAGGCGCTCAGATACGCAGTATTTT.

This clonotype occurred a few times. The genes are TRBV6-5 and TRBJ2-7; D call uncertain. The V and J ends lost 4 bases and 3 bases respectively, with 13 bases between them. The CDR3 contains 14 residues. Germline lookup yields CDR1 MNHEY and CDR2 SVGAGI. CDR3: CASSLAPDSYEQYV. The DNA of the CDR3 is TGTGCCAGCAGTTTGGCCCCCGATAGCTACGAGCAGTACGTC.

V usage is TRBV10-3 and J usage is TRBJ2-3, with 8 nucleotides matching TRBD1. Looked up from germline, CDR1 is ENHRY and CDR2 is SYGVKD. This CDR3 has 14 amino acids. The junction had 4 bases not matched to a gene; V was cut back by 4 bases and J by 4 bases. The CDR3 coding sequence is TGTGCCATCAGTGGGACAGGGCCCCCAGATACGCAGTATTTT. This gives the protein CAISGTGPPDTQYF.

The chain is built from TRBV5-1 and TRBJ2-7; either TRBD1 or TRBD2 may fit D (5 bases each). Trimming left V 0 bases short and J 2 bases short, with 12 bases between. This CDR3 is built from 15 residues. Germline CDR1 reads SGHRS; CDR2 reads YFSETQ. The CDR3 sequence: CASSLGQGVAYEQYF. CDR3 DNA: TGCGCCAGCAGCTTGGGGCAGGGAGTAGCCTACGAGCAGTACTTC.

This chain joins TRBV7-2 and TRBJ1-2; 7 bases align to TRBD1. The CDR3 length is 13 residues. In germline, CDR1 is SGHTA, CDR2 FQGNSA. The ends lost 5 bases at V and 9 bases at J; junction bases unmatched: 9. CDR3 sequence reads: CASSRGQVFSYTF. As DNA, the CDR3 is TGTGCCAGCAGCCGAGGACAGGTCTTCAGCTACACCTTC.

This clonotype has a count of ten or more. The chain couples TRBV3-1 to TRBJ2-5; 8 positions agree with TRBD1. Germline V gene lookup returns CDR1 LGHDT and CDR2 YNNKEL (reference sequence). CDR3 length equals 18 residues. The trim removed 3 bases at V and 1 base at J, leaving 13 bases unmatched. CDR3 loop: CASSQSRFRGHTQETQYF. The CDR3 region has the DNA TGTGCCAGCAGCCAGTCGCGATTCAGGGGGCATACCCAAGAGACCCAGTACTTC.

This clonotype occurred a few times. The chain employs TRBV21-1 and TRBJ2-7; the table's D gene call, TRBD1, was not cross checked with the DNA. TRBV21-1 is labeled a pseudogene. The CDR3 is 19 residues long. The CDR3: CASSNDTYDRAKSSYEQYF. The CDR3 coding sequence is TGTGCCAGCAGCAACGACACATACGACAGGGCCAAAAGCTCCTACGAGCAGTACTTC.